This passage covers 18 T cell receptor beta chains from one sample sequenced in a study of T cell changes during pregnancy in multiple sclerosis (dated by TCRdb to 2018 to 2020). Library creation used the immunoSEQ multiplex PCR assay. The clones in this table, taken by TCRdb from immuneACCESS, are in-frame only. Not every clone is retained; where verified, under half of the shortfall comes from an unresolved V gene, and the cause of the rest is unknown. For this sample the table gives under 50,000 clones, of which about 92% were detected only once. The ten largest make up approximately 5% of the sample. The material was CD8+ T cells from peripheral blood mononuclear cells, obtained in the third trimester of pregnancy. The receptors were sampled from a female donor with multiple sclerosis, enrolled in a pregnancy study.

The rearrangement joins TRBV5-6 to TRBJ2-5; D gene unclear. Germline values: CDR1 SGHDT, CDR2 YYEEEE. V was pared by 1 base and J by 5 bases, with 12 bases between. The CDR3 loop spans 14 amino acids. This chain's CDR3 is CASSLIYSVETQYF. CDR3 DNA: TGTGCCAGCAGCTTGATCTATAGTGTGGAGACCCAGTACTTC.

The gene calls are TRBV7-9 and TRBJ2-5; no clear D. Germline-derived CDR1 and CDR2 are SEHNR and FQNEAQ (reference sequence). The V gene lost 5 bases and the J gene lost 2 bases, with 6 bases spanning the gap. The length of the CDR3 is 12 residues. CDR3 nucleotide sequence: TGTGCCAGCAGCCCGCTACAAGAGACCCAGTACTTC. Translated: CASSPLQETQYF.

The V gene is TRBV5-1, the J gene TRBJ2-1; TRBD2 matches 11 bases. V shed 7 bases and J 6 bases; nucleotides not matched to a gene: 9. CDR1 is SGHRS, CDR2 YFSETQ, per germline. The CDR3 has 15 amino acids. CDR3 nucleotide sequence: TGCGCCAGCCGCCCGGGACTAGCGGACTTCAATGAGCAGTTCTTC. Its translation: CASRPGLADFNEQFF. Full variable domain (outside the CDR3, taken from reference TRBV5-1 and TRBJ2-1): KAGVTQTPRYLIKTRGQQVTLSCSPISGHRSVSWYQQTPGQGLQFLFEYFSETQRNKGNFPGRFSGRQFSNSRSEMNVSTLELGDSALYLCASRPGLADFNEQFFGPGTRLTVL.

The CDR3 loop reads CASSKWTSGRDTQYF. CDR3 DNA: TGTGCCAGCAGCAAATGGACTAGCGGGAGGGATACGCAGTATTTT. V is TRBV7-9 and J is TRBJ2-3, with 14 positions matching TRBD2. Trimming cost V 5 bases and J 6 bases; bases outside gene matches: 4. CDR1 and CDR2 from the germline V gene are SEHNR and FQNEAQ (reference sequence). The CDR3 has 15 amino acids.

This rearrangement joins TRBV27 to TRBJ2-1; D is ambiguous. The V end was cut by 4 bases, the J end by 8 bases, with 9 bases between. Germline CDR1 MNHEY, CDR2 SMNVEV (reference sequence). This CDR3 region has 12 residues. The CDR3 spells CASSSGGYEQFF. The CDR3 region has the DNA TGTGCCAGCAGTTCAGGTGGCTATGAGCAGTTCTTC.

This clone has a handful of counts. The CDR3 reads CASSQDYPAGAYNEQFF. The CDR3 DNA follows: TGCGCCAGCAGCCAAGATTACCCAGCGGGAGCCTACAATGAGCAGTTCTTC. V usage is TRBV4-3 and J usage is TRBJ2-1; 8 bases map to TRBD2. This CDR3 spans 17 amino acids. After removal of 0 bases from V and 2 bases from J, the junction contained 6 bases not matched to a gene. From germline, CDR1 is LGHNA and CDR2 YSLEER.

The chain carries TRBV15 and TRBJ1-5; perhaps TRBD1 as D (5 bases). With 5 bases removed from V and 4 bases from J, the gap between germline ends came to 12 bases. This CDR3 contains 14 residues. Germline CDR1 and CDR2: LNHNV and YYDKDF (reference sequence). CDR3 in DNA: TGTGCCACCAGCGGGTTCCAGGGAAATCAGCCCCAGCATTTT. Protein product: CATSGFQGNQPQHF.

The genes are TRBV7-2 and TRBJ2-1, with no clear D. Germline V gene lookup returns CDR1 SGHTA and CDR2 FQGNSA. Trimming stripped 3 bases from V and 10 bases from J, with 10 bases between. The CDR3 loop spans 12 amino acids. The CDR3 region is CASSFGLVEQFF. The CDR3 nucleotides are TGTGCCAGCAGCTTTGGCCTCGTGGAGCAGTTCTTC.

The chain combines TRBV4-2 with TRBJ1-5, with D uncertain. Germline V gene data show CDR1 as LGHNA and CDR2 as YNFKEQ. There are 15 residues in the CDR3. V lost 1 base and J lost 2, with 9 bases in between. The CDR3: CASSQGGWGNQPQHF. The CDR3 nucleotides read TGTGCCAGCAGCCAAGGAGGTTGGGGCAATCAGCCCCAGCATTTT.

V gene TRBV4-1 combines with J gene TRBJ1-2; D is possibly TRBD1 (5 bases). Trimming took off 3 bases at V and 5 bases at J, with 16 bases between the two ends. The CDR3 has 15 amino acids. Germline CDR1 MGHRA, CDR2 YSYEKL. CDR3 coding DNA: TGCGCCAGCAGCCATAATCAGGGAAGCGGGTATGGCTACACCTTC. Its protein product is CASSHNQGSGYGYTF.

Comment on this clone: An end of the junction does not agree with germline; a read error may underlie this. The gene calls are TRBV19 and TRBJ2-1; 11 positions agree with TRBD2. CDR1 and CDR2 (germline): LNHDA, SQIVND (reference sequence). This CDR3 is built from 17 residues. The DNA for the CDR3 is TGTGCCAGTAGTATTTACTGGACTAGCGGGTCCTTCAATGAGCAGTTCTTC. It specifies CASSIYWTSGSFNEQFF. The full variable domain, its missing parts supplied by reference TRBV19 and TRBJ2-1, is DGGITQSPKYLFRKEGQNVTLSCEQNLNHDAMYWYRQDPGQGLRLIYYSQIVNDFQKGDIAEGYSVSREKKESFPLTVTSAQKNPTAFYLCASSIYWTSGSFNEQFFGPGTRLTVL.

The chain links TRBV7-2 to TRBJ2-7; 10 bases line up with TRBD2. V lost 2 bases, J lost 6 bases, and 4 bases stayed unmatched. The germline V gene has CDR1 SGHTA and CDR2 FQGNSA. This CDR3 region has 14 residues. The CDR3, as DNA: TGTGCCAGCAGCTTACCGGGACTAGCGTTCGAGCAGTACTTC. It encodes CASSLPGLAFEQYF. Combining the CDR3 with reference TRBV7-2 and TRBJ2-7 gives the whole variable domain GAGVSQSPSNKVTEKGKDVELRCDPISGHTALYWYRQSLGQGLEFLIYFQGNSAPDKSGLPSDRFSAERTGGSVSTLTIQRTQQEDSAVYLCASSLPGLAFEQYFGPGTRLTVT.

The chain employs TRBV28 and TRBJ2-2; D is unresolved. The CDR3 length is 12 residues. Germline CDR1 is MDHEN and CDR2 is SYDVKM. Trimming shortened V by 8 bases and J by 7 bases, and 11 bases separated the two germline ends. The CDR3 here is CASGLVIGELFF. CDR3 bases: TGTGCCAGCGGCCTAGTCATCGGGGAGCTGTTTTTT.

The chain links TRBV11-2 to TRBJ2-5; D ambiguous. Trimming shortened V by 4 bases and J by 4 bases, and 7 bases separated the two germline ends. CDR3 length: 12 amino acids. The germline V gene has CDR1 SGHAT and CDR2 FQNNGV. The DNA for the CDR3 is TGTGCCAGCAGCTCGGGTCCAGAGACCCAGTACTTC. Protein product: CASSSGPETQYF.

The chain joins TRBV7-2 to TRBJ2-5; a possible D gene is TRBD2 (6 bases). V was shortened by 6 bases and J by 12 bases, with 20 bases between the two germline ends. The CDR3 extends over 13 amino acids. CDR1 is SGHTA, CDR2 FQGNSA, per germline. The CDR3 reads CASSPVYGGDEYF. Written as DNA, the CDR3 is TGTGCCAGCAGTCCCGTCTATGGAGGGGACGAGTACTTC. The full variable domain, rest sourced from reference TRBV7-2 and TRBJ2-5, is GAGVSQSPSNKVTEKGKDVELRCDPISGHTALYWYRQSLGQGLEFLIYFQGNSAPDKSGLPSDRFSAERTGGSVSTLTIQRTQQEDSAVYLCASSPVYGGDEYFGPGTRLLVL.

The chain's CDR3 is CASRILAGESSEQFF. CDR3 in DNA: TGTGCCAGTAGAATTCTAGCGGGAGAGAGTAGTGAGCAGTTCTTC. J is TRBJ2-1 and V is TRBV19, with 10 bases identical to TRBD2. J gave up 9 bases and V 6 bases, and 11 bases lay outside the gene matches. The CDR3 sequence is 15 residues long. Germline CDR1 LNHDA, CDR2 SQIVND (reference sequence).

The sample holds one count of this clone. Mismatch with germline at one junction end may stem from a read error. The chain joins TRBV7-7 to TRBJ1-3; 9 bases are shared with TRBD1. Germline CDR1 reads SSHAT; CDR2 reads FNYEAQ (reference sequence). CDR3 size: 15 residues. The CDR3 here is CASSLARGQGYTIYF. The CDR3 coding sequence is TGTGCTAGCAGCTTAGCCCGGGGACAGGGATACACCATATATTTT.

This chain links TRBV28 with TRBJ2-1; D not resolved. The CDR3 totals 14 residues. Trimming stripped 7 bases from V and 4 bases from J, with 14 bases between. Germline CDR1 is MDHEN and CDR2 is SYDVKM. CDR3 DNA: TGTGCCAGCAATAGAAACCGCCCGTACAATGAGCAGTTCTTC. This encodes CASNRNRPYNEQFF.